Presented here are 8 T cell receptor beta chains from one specimen sequenced in a study of T cell changes during pregnancy in multiple sclerosis. TCRdb's table, derived via immunoSEQ multiplex PCR, lists solely in-frame clones and lacks some. The table shows some 50,000 clones, with around 90% occurring only once. Specimen: peripheral blood, collected in the first trimester of pregnancy. These receptors all come from a female donor in good health, enrolled as a control in a pregnancy study.

This clone has just one count. This chain uses TRBV28 with TRBJ1-1; D perhaps matches TRBD1 (5 bases). Germline CDR1 reads MDHEN; CDR2 reads SYDVKM. Trimming pared 7 bases from V and 5 bases from J, leaving 14 bases between. The CDR3 consists of 13 residues. The CDR3 spells CASTSGGGTEAFF. CDR3 coding DNA: TGTGCCAGCACCTCGGGGGGAGGGACTGAAGCTTTCTTT.

Here the CDR3 DNA reads TGTGCCAGCAGCTTGGACAGTACAGATACGCAGTATTTT. Protein product: CASSLDSTDTQYF. The J gene is TRBJ2-3, the V gene TRBV7-2, with a weak D call TRBD1 (6 bases). The CDR3 has 13 amino acids. CDR1 is SGHTA and CDR2 is FQGNSA in the germline V gene. Trimming left V 3 bases short and J 3 bases short, with 7 bases between.

The chain carries TRBV6-5 and TRBJ1-2; D unresolved. The germline V and J ends were trimmed by 9 bases and 2 bases, with 16 bases remaining between them. The CDR3 runs to 14 residues. The V gene's germline CDR1 is MNHEY and CDR2 SVGAGI. The CDR3 coding sequence is TGTGCCAGTCGGCCAGGCACCTCCAACTATGGCTACACCTTC. This gives the protein CASRPGTSNYGYTF.

The V and J genes are TRBV7-9 and TRBJ2-5, with 11 positions matching TRBD1. Trimming cost V 4 bases and J 1 base; bases outside gene matches: 5. CDR3 size: 16 residues. CDR1 is SEHNR and CDR2 is FQNEAQ in the germline V gene (reference sequence). The CDR3, as DNA: TGTGCCAGCAGCTCCCGGGACAGGGGGTTCCAAGAGACCCAGTACTTC. It encodes CASSSRDRGFQETQYF.

This chain links TRBV7-8 with TRBJ2-3; D is perhaps TRBD2 (5 bases). V was cut by 4 bases and J by 2 bases, with 13 bases left in between. The germline V gene encodes CDR1 SGHVS and CDR2 FQNEAQ. The CDR3 spans 15 residues. The CDR3 nucleotides are TGTGCCAGCAGCTACACCTCGACTACCACAGATACGCAGTATTTT. Translated, it gives CASSYTSTTTDTQYF.

J is TRBJ2-1 and V is TRBV5-4; maybe TRBD2 (6 bases). Germline-derived CDR1 and CDR2 are SGHNT and YYREEE (reference sequence). V dropped 4 bases and J dropped 6 bases, with 20 bases sitting between them. The CDR3 loop spans 16 amino acids. The CDR3 is CASSPGSLALANEQFF. CDR3 DNA: TGTGCCAGCAGCCCGGGGTCGCTAGCGCTTGCCAATGAGCAGTTCTTC.

The chain uses TRBV7-2 and TRBJ2-5, with 9 bases identical to TRBD2. V was clipped by 0 bases and J by 2 bases; unmatched bases: 4. The CDR3 covers 16 residues. CDR1 is SGHTA and CDR2 is FQGNSA in the germline V gene. CDR3 bases: TGTGCCAGCAGCTTAGCGGTACTAGCGGGTCAAGAGACCCAGTACTTC. As protein: CASSLAVLAGQETQYF.

Concerning this clone: Other DNA sequences in the sample encode the same CDR3. This rearrangement joins TRBV27 to TRBJ1-1; D is perhaps TRBD1 (5 bases). Per germline, CDR1 MNHEY and CDR2 SMNVEV (reference sequence). The CDR3 length is 13 residues. Trimming took off 2 bases at V and 5 bases at J, with 9 bases between the two ends. This CDR3 reads CASSLGGGTEAFF. CDR3 DNA sequence: TGTGCCAGCAGTTTAGGGGGAGGGACTGAAGCTTTCTTT.